This TCR beta chain is drawn from a study of OX40 agonist ivuxolimab in advanced cancers. The assay was immunoSEQ multiplex PCR, and TCRdb's table has in-frame clones only and misses some. The sample holds 100,000 or so clones; around 90% are singletons and the top ten take roughly 0.53%. This clonotype was sampled from an adult with an advanced solid tumor such as melanoma, head and neck, liver or kidney cancer. The sample was CD4+ or CD8+ T cells sorted from blood, taken in a trial of the OX40 agonist ivuxolimab.

The CDR3 spells CASSITSGSSTDTQYF. The CDR3 DNA reads as TGTGCCAGTAGTATAACTAGCGGTTCTAGCACAGATACGCAGTATTTT. The chain carries TRBV19 and TRBJ2-3; 8 positions agree with TRBD2. V was pared by 2 bases and J by 0 bases, with 4 bases of the junction left unmatched. CDR1 LNHDA and CDR2 SQIVND come from the germline V gene (reference sequence). CDR3 size: 16 residues.